This TCR beta chain comes out of a study of T cell responses to AZD1222 COVID-19 vaccine. Study-level results: The sample set comprised mostly white British donors with more females, and clonal diversity was possibly underestimated. Spike-specific TCR breadth and depth were elevated following two AZD1222 doses.

In germline, CDR1 is SGDLS, CDR2 YYNGEE. The CDR3 extends over 14 amino acids. Trimming took 0 bases from V and 5 from J; bases not matched to a gene: 2. Clones were read by immunoSEQ multiplex PCR, and TCRdb kept only the in-frame ones, dropping some. Of about 150,000 clones listed, more than 85% are singletons. This clone was found once. The antigen is undetermined. The chain has TRBV9 and TRBJ1-2; 9 nucleotides line up with TRBD1. The material was peripheral blood, obtained on day 0 of AZD1222 vaccination. The TCR was taken from an adult in good health. The CDR3 DNA reads as TGTGCCAGCAGCGTAGACAGGGGGCATTATGGCTACACCTTC. It yields the protein CASSVDRGHYGYTF.